The rows below give T cell receptor beta chains drawn from one sample of a study of cytomegalovirus exposure and HLA in healthy donors. Only in-frame clones appear in the TCRdb table, and some are missing; sequencing was by immunoSEQ multiplex PCR. The sample holds 200,000 to 250,000 clones, just over 75% seen once. Sequenced sample: PBMCs. These receptors came from a man between 18 and 35 years old in good health and CMV-seronegative. Each CDR3 is given with its conserved first and last residue. A D gene is named only where the DNA matches it firmly. Rows give clone size only sometimes, using once, few, many, or a class for an expanded clone.

CDR3aa: CAWSSGQGSNTIYF
CDR3nt: TGTGCCTGGAGTTCGGGACAGGGATCGAACACCATATATTTT
abundance: .
v_gene: TRBV30
j_gene: TRBJ1-3
d_gene: TRBD1

CDR3aa: CASSVQGLDGYTF
CDR3nt: TGTGCCAGCAGCGTGCAGGGGCTGGATGGCTACACCTTC
abundance: .
v_gene: TRBV9
j_gene: TRBJ1-2
d_gene: .

CDR3aa: CASSEVTTWPGAPGYEQYF
CDR3nt: TGTGCCAGCAGTGAAGTGACGACTTGGCCGGGAGCCCCGGGCTACGAGCAGTACTTC
abundance: .
v_gene: TRBV6-1
j_gene: TRBJ2-7
d_gene: .

CDR3aa: CASGGLAGEPWTGELFF
CDR3nt: TGCGCCAGCGGGGGGCTAGCGGGAGAACCGTGGACCGGGGAGCTGTTTTTT
abundance: .
v_gene: TRBV5-1
j_gene: TRBJ2-2
d_gene: TRBD2

CDR3aa: CASSGLLTGQVNTGELFF
CDR3nt: TGTGCCAGCAGCGGCTTATTAACGGGACAGGTTAACACCGGGGAGCTGTTTTTT
abundance: .
v_gene: TRBV7-9
j_gene: TRBJ2-2
d_gene: TRBD1

CDR3aa: CASSLELAGDDEQFF
CDR3nt: TGCGCCAGCAGCTTGGAGTTAGCGGGAGACGATGAGCAGTTCTTC
abundance: .
v_gene: TRBV5-1
j_gene: TRBJ2-1
d_gene: TRBD2

CDR3aa: CASSESGYEQYF
CDR3nt: TGTGCCAGCAGTGAGTCGGGCTACGAGCAGTACTTC
abundance: .
v_gene: TRBV6-1
j_gene: TRBJ2-7
d_gene: .

CDR3aa: CASSYSYRGNEQFF
CDR3nt: TGTGCCAGCAGTTATTCTTACAGGGGGAATGAGCAGTTCTTC
abundance: .
v_gene: TRBV6-5
j_gene: TRBJ2-1
d_gene: TRBD1

CDR3aa: CATQGASGGPTPQYF
CDR3nt: TGTGCCACCCAAGGGGCTTCGGGGGGCCCAACCCCGCAGTACTTC
abundance: .
v_gene: TRBV2
j_gene: TRBJ2-7
d_gene: .

CDR3aa: CAILRPERGEQYF
CDR3nt: TGTGCCATCCTACGGCCCGAACGCGGCGAGCAGTACTTC
abundance: .
v_gene: TRBV10-3
j_gene: TRBJ2-7
d_gene: .

CDR3aa: CSVGPSGRFGETQYF
CDR3nt: TGCAGCGTTGGCCCTAGCGGGAGGTTTGGAGAGACCCAGTACTTC
abundance: few
v_gene: TRBV29-1
j_gene: TRBJ2-5
d_gene: TRBD2

CDR3aa: CASSPQGDSGYTF
CDR3nt: TGTGCCAGCTCACCCCAGGGGGACAGTGGCTACACCTTC
abundance: once
v_gene: TRBV18
j_gene: TRBJ1-2
d_gene: TRBD1

CDR3aa: CASKLGTGGKGYTF
CDR3nt: TGTGCCAGCAAGTTGGGGACAGGGGGTAAAGGCTACACCTTC
abundance: once
v_gene: TRBV6-5
j_gene: TRBJ1-2
d_gene: TRBD1

CDR3aa: CASSLSRPYEQYF
CDR3nt: TGTGCCAGCAGCTTGTCGCGCCCCTACGAGCAGTACTTC
abundance: .
v_gene: TRBV5-6
j_gene: TRBJ2-7
d_gene: .

CDR3aa: CASSQDGAPSGLIDTQYF
CDR3nt: TGTGCCAGCAGCCAAGATGGTGCACCTAGCGGTCTAATAGATACGCAGTATTTT
abundance: .
v_gene: TRBV4-2
j_gene: TRBJ2-3
d_gene: TRBD2

CDR3aa: CASTQQGYNSPLHF
CDR3nt: TGTGCCAGCACGCAACAGGGGTATAATTCACCCCTCCACTTT
abundance: .
v_gene: TRBV6-6
j_gene: TRBJ1-6
d_gene: TRBD1

CDR3aa: CASSGGQLYEQYF
CDR3nt: TGTGCCAGCAGTGGGGGACAGCTCTACGAGCAGTACTTC
abundance: .
v_gene: TRBV6-5
j_gene: TRBJ2-7
d_gene: TRBD1

CDR3aa: CASLFGGTEGYTF
CDR3nt: TGTGCCAGCCTTTTTGGGGGGACGGAGGGCTACACCTTC
abundance: .
v_gene: TRBV28
j_gene: TRBJ1-2
d_gene: .

CDR3aa: CASSFRGEKLFF
CDR3nt: TGTGCCAGCAGTTTCCGGGGGGAAAAACTGTTTTTT
abundance: .
v_gene: TRBV27
j_gene: TRBJ1-4
d_gene: .

CDR3aa: CASSYGLAGGYNEQFF
CDR3nt: TGCGCCAGCAGCTACGGACTAGCGGGAGGATACAATGAGCAGTTCTTC
abundance: .
v_gene: TRBV5-1
j_gene: TRBJ2-1
d_gene: TRBD2

CDR3aa: CASSFTGGGGNTIYF
CDR3nt: TGTGCCAGCAGTTTTACAGGGGGCGGTGGAAACACCATATATTTT
abundance: .
v_gene: TRBV6-5
j_gene: TRBJ1-3
d_gene: TRBD1

CDR3aa: CASSDGQGAGETQYF
CDR3nt: TGTGCCAGCAGTGACGGACAGGGGGCGGGCGAGACCCAGTACTTC
abundance: .
v_gene: TRBV28
j_gene: TRBJ2-5
d_gene: TRBD1

CDR3aa: CASSIGASSITQYF
CDR3nt: TGTGCCAGTAGTATAGGGGCTAGCTCAATTACGCAGTATTTT
abundance: .
v_gene: TRBV19
j_gene: TRBJ2-3
d_gene: .

CDR3aa: CASSYSRVTGTDTQYF
CDR3nt: TGTGCCAGCAGTTATTCGAGGGTAACTGGAACAGATACGCAGTATTTT
abundance: .
v_gene: TRBV28
j_gene: TRBJ2-3
d_gene: .

CDR3aa: CASSFDSSGANVLTF
CDR3nt: TGTGCCAGCAGCTTCGACAGCTCTGGGGCCAACGTCCTGACTTTC
abundance: .
v_gene: TRBV11-2
j_gene: TRBJ2-6
d_gene: .

CDR3aa: CASSLDRVEQYF
CDR3nt: TGCGCCAGCAGCCTGGACAGGGTCGAGCAGTACTTC
abundance: few
v_gene: TRBV5-1
j_gene: TRBJ2-7
d_gene: TRBD1

CDR3aa: CASSFAGWYEQYF
CDR3nt: TGTGCCAGCAGTTTCGCGGGCTGGTACGAGCAGTACTTC
abundance: .
v_gene: TRBV6-6
j_gene: TRBJ2-7
d_gene: .

CDR3aa: CAWIRSWFRYGYTF
CDR3nt: TGTGCCTGGATCCGGAGCTGGTTTCGGTATGGCTACACCTTC
abundance: few
v_gene: TRBV30
j_gene: TRBJ1-2
d_gene: .

CDR3aa: CASSFGQGYYGYTF
CDR3nt: TGTGCCAGCAGCTTCGGACAGGGGTACTATGGCTACACCTTC
abundance: .
v_gene: TRBV5-4
j_gene: TRBJ1-2
d_gene: TRBD1

CDR3aa: CASSFATGDSNQPQHF
CDR3nt: TGTGCCAGCAGTTTTGCGACAGGGGATAGCAATCAGCCCCAGCATTTT
abundance: .
v_gene: TRBV2
j_gene: TRBJ1-5
d_gene: TRBD1

CDR3aa: CASSRGPGGGYEQYF
CDR3nt: TGCGCCAGCAGCCGAGGGCCGGGAGGTGGATACGAGCAGTACTTC
abundance: few
v_gene: TRBV4-1
j_gene: TRBJ2-7
d_gene: TRBD2

CDR3aa: CSGRESSREQYF
CDR3nt: TGCAGCGGAAGGGAGTCCTCGCGGGAGCAGTACTTC
abundance: .
v_gene: TRBV29-1
j_gene: TRBJ2-7
d_gene: .

CDR3aa: CASSTTSGRAQNEQFF
CDR3nt: TGTGCCAGTAGTACAACTAGCGGGAGGGCCCAGAATGAGCAGTTCTTC
abundance: .
v_gene: TRBV19
j_gene: TRBJ2-1
d_gene: TRBD2

CDR3aa: CASSQDTAGGYNEQFF
CDR3nt: TGTGCCAGCAGCCAAGATACGGCGGGGGGGTACAATGAGCAGTTCTTC
abundance: .
v_gene: TRBV4-2
j_gene: TRBJ2-1
d_gene: TRBD2

CDR3aa: CACAGTVYGYTF
CDR3nt: TGTGCCTGCGCCGGGACAGTCTATGGCTACACCTTC
abundance: .
v_gene: TRBV19
j_gene: TRBJ1-2
d_gene: TRBD1

CDR3aa: CASSPLRERGNEQFF
CDR3nt: TGTGCCAGCTCACCGCTCCGGGAGAGGGGCAATGAGCAGTTCTTC
abundance: few
v_gene: TRBV18
j_gene: TRBJ2-1
d_gene: .

CDR3aa: CASSQREGQMGEKLFF
CDR3nt: TGCGCCAGCAGCCAAAGAGAGGGACAGATGGGTGAAAAACTGTTTTTT
abundance: .
v_gene: TRBV4-1
j_gene: TRBJ1-4
d_gene: TRBD1

CDR3aa: CASSEAGGLPPGELFF
CDR3nt: TGTGCCAGCAGTGAAGCGGGAGGGCTCCCCCCCGGGGAGCTGTTTTTT
abundance: .
v_gene: TRBV2
j_gene: TRBJ2-2
d_gene: TRBD2

CDR3aa: CASSYSHRGGNSPLHF
CDR3nt: TGTGCCAGCAGTTACTCCCACAGGGGAGGTAATTCACCCCTCCACTTT
abundance: .
v_gene: TRBV6-5
j_gene: TRBJ1-6
d_gene: TRBD1

CDR3aa: CASSETSGRVYNEQFF
CDR3nt: TGTGCCAGCAGTGAGACTAGCGGGAGGGTTTACAATGAGCAGTTCTTC
abundance: .
v_gene: TRBV2
j_gene: TRBJ2-1
d_gene: TRBD2

CDR3aa: CASSAWTRGDTGELFF
CDR3nt: TGTGCCAGCAGCGCTTGGACTAGAGGAGACACCGGGGAGCTGTTTTTT
abundance: .
v_gene: TRBV4-2
j_gene: TRBJ2-2
d_gene: TRBD2

CDR3aa: CASSLTDGAGVEQYF
CDR3nt: TGTGCCAGCAGCTTGACCGACGGAGCAGGGGTTGAGCAGTACTTC
abundance: .
v_gene: TRBV7-6
j_gene: TRBJ2-7
d_gene: .

CDR3aa: CASSRTGEGRTEAFF
CDR3nt: TGTGCCAGCTCACGGACAGGGGAGGGGAGGACTGAAGCTTTCTTT
abundance: .
v_gene: TRBV18
j_gene: TRBJ1-1
d_gene: TRBD1

CDR3aa: CASSQDRGSYGYTF
CDR3nt: TGCGCCAGCAGCCAAGACAGGGGTTCCTATGGCTACACCTTC
abundance: .
v_gene: TRBV5-1
j_gene: TRBJ1-2
d_gene: TRBD1

CDR3aa: CASSGEQNPNYGYTF
CDR3nt: TGTGCCAGCAGCGGAGAACAGAATCCTAACTATGGCTACACCTTC
abundance: .
v_gene: TRBV9
j_gene: TRBJ1-2
d_gene: .

CDR3aa: CASSPVSGILYEQYF
CDR3nt: TGTGCCAGCAGCCCGGTTTCCGGAATACTATACGAGCAGTACTTC
abundance: .
v_gene: TRBV27
j_gene: TRBJ2-7
d_gene: .

CDR3aa: CASRSNRQGSGYTF
CDR3nt: TGTGCCAGCAGAAGTAATAGACAGGGCTCTGGCTACACCTTC
abundance: .
v_gene: TRBV6-1
j_gene: TRBJ1-2
d_gene: TRBD1

CDR3aa: CASSLGLAGGYEQYF
CDR3nt: TGTGCCAGCAGTTTAGGGCTAGCGGGAGGATACGAGCAGTACTTC
abundance: .
v_gene: TRBV6-7
j_gene: TRBJ2-7
d_gene: TRBD2

CDR3aa: CASRNAGDYGYTF
CDR3nt: TGTGCCAGTAGGAACGCAGGGGACTATGGCTACACCTTC
abundance: once
v_gene: TRBV19
j_gene: TRBJ1-2
d_gene: .

CDR3aa: CASSSGQMVGEQYF
CDR3nt: TGTGCCAGCAGCTCGGGACAGATGGTCGGGGAGCAGTACTTC
abundance: .
v_gene: TRBV5-4
j_gene: TRBJ2-7
d_gene: TRBD1